A single sample gave rise to the 30 T cell receptor beta chains below, sequenced in a study of siplizumab effects on memory and regulatory T cells. Measured with immunoSEQ multiplex PCR; TCRdb has only the in-frame clones, and not every one. The data show 70,000 to 100,000 clones, with roughly 96% seen just once and around 0.029% held by the top ten. The sequencing sample was made of naive CD4+ T cells sorted from blood. These receptors were taken from a human donor in good health.

The chain links TRBV21-1 to TRBJ1-5. TRBV21-1 is shown as a pseudogene. This CDR3 has 15 amino acids. CDR3: CASSKALMGNQPQHF. As DNA, the CDR3 is TGTGCCAGCAGCAAAGCGCTCATGGGCAATCAGCCCCAGCATTTT.

This chain uses TRBV10-3 with TRBJ1-1; D is uncertain. V dropped 6 bases and J dropped 0 bases, with 14 bases sitting between them. The CDR3 is 15 amino acids. Per the germline V gene, CDR1 is ENHRY and CDR2 is SYGVKD. The CDR3 spells CAIRASSGLNTEAFF. CDR3 in DNA: TGTGCCATCAGGGCGTCTTCGGGGTTGAACACTGAAGCTTTCTTT.

The genes are TRBV18 and TRBJ2-1; no firm D call. The CDR3 spans 12 residues. The V end lost 0 bases, the J end lost 7 bases, and 4 bases lay between the germline ends. Germline assignment: CDR1 KGHSH and CDR2 LQKENI. CDR3 residues: CASSPPENEQFF. CDR3 sequence (DNA): TGTGCCAGCTCACCACCGGAGAATGAGCAGTTCTTC.

The rearrangement uses TRBV10-2 and TRBJ1-1; D is unclear. Between the trimmed V and J ends, which lost 8 bases and 3 bases, there was a span of 19 bases. Per the germline V gene, CDR1 is WSHSY and CDR2 is SAAADI. This CDR3 spans 15 amino acids. CDR3 in amino acids: CASLPAADFHTEAFF. CDR3 nucleotide sequence: TGCGCCAGCTTACCCGCGGCTGACTTTCACACTGAAGCTTTCTTT.

The chain links TRBV10-3 to TRBJ2-7, with 12 nucleotides matching TRBD1. CDR1 is ENHRY, CDR2 SYGVKD, per germline. V lost 10 bases, J lost 4 bases, and 5 bases stayed unmatched. The CDR3 extends over 13 amino acids. The CDR3: CATWDRGLYEQYF. The DNA of the CDR3 is TGTGCCACCTGGGACAGGGGGCTATACGAGCAGTACTTC.

The gene calls are TRBV28 and TRBJ1-6; 8 nucleotides line up with TRBD1. From germline, CDR1 is MDHEN and CDR2 SYDVKM. The CDR3 has 16 amino acids. With 3 bases clipped from V and 3 bases from J, the junction kept 4 bases outside the gene matches. The CDR3 reads CASSFRDRGYNSPLHF. The CDR3 DNA sequence: TGTGCCAGCAGTTTTCGAGACAGGGGCTATAATTCACCCCTCCACTTT.

This chain connects TRBV5-4 to TRBJ1-2; perhaps TRBD1 as D (5 bases). From germline, CDR1 is SGHNT and CDR2 YYREEE (reference sequence). The CDR3 runs to 15 residues. Trimming removed 0 bases from V and 8 bases from J, with 17 bases in between. CDR3 in DNA: TGTGCCAGCAGCTTGGCCGGAGGGCCTGGGGGGGGCTACACCTTC. Encoded protein: CASSLAGGPGGGYTF.

The V and J genes are TRBV5-1 and TRBJ2-2, with TRBD1 matching over 8 bases. Germline CDR1 SGHRS, CDR2 YFSETQ. The CDR3 has 16 amino acids. The V gene end was trimmed by 5 bases and the J gene end by 3 bases; junction bases not matched to a gene: 9. CDR3 in DNA: TGCGCCAGCAGGCCTGCCGGGACAGGAGACACCGGGGAGCTGTTTTTT. Amino acids: CASRPAGTGDTGELFF. The whole variable domain, remainder taken from reference TRBV5-1 and TRBJ2-2, is KAGVTQTPRYLIKTRGQQVTLSCSPISGHRSVSWYQQTPGQGLQFLFEYFSETQRNKGNFPGRFSGRQFSNSRSEMNVSTLELGDSALYLCASRPAGTGDTGELFFGEGSRLTVL.

V and J are TRBV7-2 and TRBJ1-2, with TRBD1 as a possible D gene (6 bases). Germline-derived CDR1 and CDR2 are SGHTA and FQGNSA. This CDR3 is built from 13 residues. V shed 4 bases and J shed 7 bases, with 13 bases lying between them. The CDR3 coding sequence is TGTGCCAGCAGCTCCACAGGGCTTGGTGGCTACACCTTC. It codes for CASSSTGLGGYTF.

The chain links TRBV28 to TRBJ1-4; D not resolved. Per germline, CDR1 MDHEN and CDR2 SYDVKM. Trimming stripped 5 bases from V and 0 bases from J, with 10 bases between. The CDR3 is 15 amino acids. CDR3 DNA: TGTGCCAGCAGTCTTGAATTTGCAACTAATGAAAAACTGTTTTTT. This codes for CASSLEFATNEKLFF.

This clone was seen only once. The sample carries other DNA sequences with the same CDR3. V and J are TRBV19 and TRBJ1-6; the match to TRBD1 covers 10 bases. The CDR3 sequence is 13 residues long. From germline, CDR1 is LNHDA and CDR2 SQIVND (reference sequence). The junction had 2 bases not matched to a gene; V was cut back by 9 bases and J by 6 bases. The CDR3 coding sequence is TGTGCCAGCGGGGACAGGGGTAATTCACCCCTCCACTTT. Translating it yields CASGDRGNSPLHF.

This clone has just one count. The chain uses TRBV7-2 and TRBJ2-1, with 8 bases fitting TRBD1. V was clipped by 3 bases and J by 3 bases; unmatched bases: 7. The CDR3 is made up of 16 amino acids. Germline lookup yields CDR1 SGHTA and CDR2 FQGNSA. Here the CDR3 reads CASSFSGTGHYNEQFF. CDR3 sequence (DNA): TGTGCCAGCAGCTTTTCCGGGACAGGACACTACAATGAGCAGTTCTTC.

The V gene is TRBV30, the J gene TRBJ2-6, with 7 nucleotides matching TRBD1. The CDR3 totals 14 residues. Per germline, CDR1 GTSNPN and CDR2 SVGIG (reference sequence). The J segment lost 2 bases and the V segment lost 5 bases, leaving 3 bases of the junction unmatched. CDR3 in DNA: TGTGCCTGGCGGGACAGCCCTGGGGCCAACGTCCTGACTTTC. This sequence encodes CAWRDSPGANVLTF.

The chain has TRBV5-1 and TRBJ2-3; 7 nucleotides match TRBD1. Trimming at V came to 0 bases and at J to 1 base, leaving 2 bases not matched to a gene. The CDR3 totals 15 residues. Germline V gives CDR1 SGHRS, CDR2 YFSETQ. CDR3 nucleotides: TGCGCCAGCAGCTTGGTCGGGACAGGCACAGATACGCAGTATTTT. This gives the protein CASSLVGTGTDTQYF.

The V gene is TRBV5-1, the J gene TRBJ2-3; the D is unclear. V was shortened by 0 bases and J by 5 bases, with 4 bases between the two germline ends. From germline, CDR1 is SGHRS and CDR2 YFSETQ. CDR3 size: 12 residues. CDR3 amino acids: CASSLGEDTQYF. CDR3 nucleotide sequence: TGCGCCAGCAGCTTGGGTGAAGATACGCAGTATTTT. Variable domain in full (rest from reference TRBV5-1 and TRBJ2-3): KAGVTQTPRYLIKTRGQQVTLSCSPISGHRSVSWYQQTPGQGLQFLFEYFSETQRNKGNFPGRFSGRQFSNSRSEMNVSTLELGDSALYLCASSLGEDTQYFGPGTRLTVL.

This chain connects TRBV7-9 to TRBJ2-2, with TRBD2 matching over 7 bases. CDR1 is SEHNR and CDR2 is FQNEAQ in the germline V gene (reference sequence). There are 15 residues in the CDR3. V lost 8 bases to trimming and J lost 1 base; unmatched junction nucleotides: 7. Here the CDR3 reads CASPEGGRNTGELFF. The CDR3, as DNA: TGTGCCAGCCCCGAGGGAGGGCGGAACACCGGGGAGCTGTTTTTT.

This chain links TRBV6-1 with TRBJ2-1; a possible D gene is TRBD2 (5 bases). The CDR3 has 15 amino acids. Germline values: CDR1 MNHNS, CDR2 SASEGT. With 4 bases removed from V and 0 bases from J, the gap between germline ends came to 10 bases. The CDR3 nucleotides read TGTGCCAGCAGTGTGACGGGGAGCTCCTACAATGAGCAGTTCTTC. Its protein product is CASSVTGSSYNEQFF.

This clone was seen a single time. The chain joins TRBV9 to TRBJ2-3; D is unclear. The CDR3 covers 16 residues. V lost 4 bases to trimming and J lost 2 bases, with 17 bases between them. The germline CDR1 and CDR2 sequences are SGDLS and YYNGEE. The CDR3 DNA is TGTGCCAGCAGCCTACAAGTAAGCTTAGACACAGATACGCAGTATTTT. It is translated as CASSLQVSLDTDTQYF.

The gene calls are TRBV2 and TRBJ2-1, with D hard to call. Germline CDR1 is SNHLY and CDR2 is FYNNEI. This CDR3 has 11 amino acids. Trimming shortened V by 7 bases and J by 4 bases, and 5 bases separated the two germline ends. The CDR3 protein is CASTVYNEQFF. The CDR3 DNA follows: TGTGCCAGCACCGTATACAATGAGCAGTTCTTC.

This clone has only a few counts. The chain carries TRBV7-8 and TRBJ2-7; no definite D call. This CDR3 spans 13 amino acids. Looked up from germline, CDR1 is SGHVS and CDR2 is FQNEAQ. V was cut by 1 base and J by 5 bases, with 9 bases left in between. CDR3 DNA: TGTGCCAGCAGCTTAGGTTCGGTTAACGAGCAGTACTTC. Its translation: CASSLGSVNEQYF.

The DNA for the CDR3 is TGTGCCAGCTCACCCCCCGGCGATCAGCCCCAGCATTTT. Protein product: CASSPPGDQPQHF. The gene calls are TRBV18 and TRBJ1-5; D is unresolved. The CDR3 extends over 13 amino acids. V lost 3 bases and J lost 5, with 8 bases in between. The germline V gene encodes CDR1 KGHSH and CDR2 LQKENI.

This clone was found once. The V and J genes are TRBV28 and TRBJ2-3; the match to TRBD1 covers 7 bases. Germline V CDR1 and CDR2: MDHEN, SYDVKM. This CDR3 spans 16 amino acids. V shed 5 bases and J 2 bases; nucleotides not matched to a gene: 10. In nucleotides, the CDR3 is TGTGCCAGCAGTGATGCACAGGGGTTCCCCACAGATACGCAGTATTTT. Translated, it gives CASSDAQGFPTDTQYF.

The chain joins TRBV20-1 to TRBJ2-5; D is ambiguous. The CDR3 has 10 residues. Germline V gene data show CDR1 as DFQATT and CDR2 as SNEGSKA (reference sequence). The CDR3 sequence is CSGLWGTQYF. The CDR3 DNA reads TGCTCAGGCTTGTGGGGGACCCAGTACTTC.

The chain couples TRBV28 to TRBJ1-4; D is uncertain. This CDR3 is 13 amino acids long. Germline CDR1 MDHEN, CDR2 SYDVKM. V was shortened by 6 bases and J by 8 bases, with 13 bases between the two germline ends. CDR3 loop: CASSRHSEEKLFF. CDR3 in DNA: TGTGCCAGCAGCAGGCATTCGGAGGAAAAACTGTTTTTT.

The chain is built from TRBV19 and TRBJ2-3, with 13 bases lining up with TRBD2. The CDR3 has 17 residues. Trimming removed 5 bases from V and 3 bases from J; junction bases left unmatched: 8. Germline V gene data show CDR1 as LNHDA and CDR2 as SQIVND (reference sequence). Written as DNA, the CDR3 is TGTGCCAGTAGTCCACAATGGACTAGCGGGGGAACAGATACGCAGTATTTT. Its translation: CASSPQWTSGGTDTQYF.

V gene TRBV19 combines with J gene TRBJ1-6, with D uncertain. CDR1 is LNHDA, CDR2 SQIVND, per germline (reference sequence). CDR3 length: 15 residues. V lost 4 bases and J lost 0, with 7 bases in between. The CDR3 here is CASSKKGSYNSPLHF. CDR3 in DNA: TGTGCCAGTAGTAAAAAGGGCTCCTATAATTCACCCCTCCACTTT. Full variable domain (missing parts from reference TRBV19 and TRBJ1-6): DGGITQSPKYLFRKEGQNVTLSCEQNLNHDAMYWYRQDPGQGLRLIYYSQIVNDFQKGDIAEGYSVSREKKESFPLTVTSAQKNPTAFYLCASSKKGSYNSPLHFGNGTRLTVT.

The chain links TRBV14 to TRBJ2-1; D possibly corresponds to TRBD1 (6 bases). CDR3 length: 13 amino acids. With 5 bases removed from V and 9 bases from J, the gap between germline ends came to 14 bases. Germline-derived CDR1 and CDR2 are SGHDN and FVKESK. This CDR3 is CASSSYRDGEQFF. The CDR3 bases are TGTGCCAGCAGCTCTTACAGGGATGGTGAGCAGTTCTTC. Full variable domain (rest looked up from reference TRBV14 and TRBJ2-1): EAGVTQFPSHSVIEKGQTVTLRCDPISGHDNLYWYRRVMGKEIKFLLHFVKESKQDESGMPNNRFLAERTGGTYSTLKVQPAELEDSGVYFCASSSYRDGEQFFGPGTRLTVL.

The CDR3 region has the DNA TGTGCCAGCAGCTCCCCTCGGACAGGCCGGGAGAGCTATGGCTACACCTTC. Amino acids: CASSSPRTGRESYGYTF. This chain connects TRBV7-2 to TRBJ1-2; 7 positions agree with TRBD1. Unmatched junction bases numbered 15, after V lost 4 bases and J lost 4 bases. Per germline, CDR1 SGHTA and CDR2 FQGNSA. This CDR3 is built from 17 residues.

The chain uses TRBV7-3 and TRBJ2-3; D gene uncertain. Trimming left V 5 bases short and J 4 bases short, with 10 bases between. CDR3 length: 13 residues. The V gene's germline CDR1 is SGHTA and CDR2 FQGTGA. The CDR3 DNA sequence: TGTGCCAGCAGCCCCGGCCCCTCAGATACGCAGTATTTT. Residues: CASSPGPSDTQYF. Combining the CDR3 with reference TRBV7-3 and TRBJ2-3 gives the whole variable domain GAGVSQTPSNKVTEKGKYVELRCDPISGHTALYWYRQSLGQGPEFLIYFQGTGAADDSGLPNDRFFAVRPEGSVSTLKIQRTERGDSAVYLCASSPGPSDTQYFGPGTRLTVL.

This rearrangement joins TRBV7-9 to TRBJ1-3; D possibly corresponds to TRBD1 (6 bases). The CDR3 runs 16 residues. V was cut by 3 bases and J by 1 base, with 13 bases left in between. CDR1 SEHNR and CDR2 FQNEAQ come from the germline V gene (reference sequence). The chain's CDR3 is CASSFFRGLSGNTIYF. The CDR3, as DNA: TGTGCCAGCAGCTTTTTCAGGGGTTTATCTGGAAACACCATATATTTT.